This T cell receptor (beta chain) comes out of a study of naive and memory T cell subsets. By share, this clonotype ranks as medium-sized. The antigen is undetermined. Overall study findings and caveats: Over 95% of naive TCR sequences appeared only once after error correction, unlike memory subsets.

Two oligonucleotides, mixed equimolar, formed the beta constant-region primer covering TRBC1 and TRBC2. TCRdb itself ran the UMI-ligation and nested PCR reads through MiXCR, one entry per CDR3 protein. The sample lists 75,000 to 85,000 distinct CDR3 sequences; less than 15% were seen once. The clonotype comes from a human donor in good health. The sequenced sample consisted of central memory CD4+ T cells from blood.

The CDR3 here is CAISGTSGGYEQYF. Written as DNA, the CDR3 is TGTGCCATCAGCGGGACTAGCGGGGGCTACGAGCAGTACTTC. The chain is built from TRBV10-3 and TRBJ2-7; 14 bases line up with TRBD2. Germline V CDR1 and CDR2: ENHRY, SYGVKD. Germline trimming cut 6 bases from V and 3 bases from J; bases unmatched to any gene: 1. The CDR3 is made up of 14 amino acids.